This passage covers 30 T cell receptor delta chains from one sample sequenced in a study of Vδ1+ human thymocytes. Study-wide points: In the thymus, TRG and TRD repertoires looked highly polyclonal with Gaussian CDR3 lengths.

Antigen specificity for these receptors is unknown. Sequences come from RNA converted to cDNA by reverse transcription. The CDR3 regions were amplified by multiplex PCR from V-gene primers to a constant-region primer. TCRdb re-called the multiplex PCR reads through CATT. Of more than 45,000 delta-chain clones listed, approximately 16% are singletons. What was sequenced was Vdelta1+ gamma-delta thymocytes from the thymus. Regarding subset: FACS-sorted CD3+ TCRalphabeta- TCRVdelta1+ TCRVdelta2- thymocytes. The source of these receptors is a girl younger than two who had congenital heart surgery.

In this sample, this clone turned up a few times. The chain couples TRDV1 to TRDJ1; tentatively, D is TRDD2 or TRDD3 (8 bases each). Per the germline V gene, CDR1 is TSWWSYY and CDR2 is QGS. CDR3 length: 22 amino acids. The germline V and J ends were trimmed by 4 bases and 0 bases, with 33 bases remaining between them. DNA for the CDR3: TGTGCTCTTGGGGTAAACTTCCTACGGACTAGTACTGGGGGGCCCTACACCGATAAACTCATCTTT. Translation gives CALGVNFLRTSTGGPYTDKLIF.

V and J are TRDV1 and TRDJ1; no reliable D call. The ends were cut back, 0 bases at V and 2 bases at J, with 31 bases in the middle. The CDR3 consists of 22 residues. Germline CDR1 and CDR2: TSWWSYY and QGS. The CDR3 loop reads CALGELGLLRQLPTLPTDKLIF. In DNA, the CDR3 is TGTGCTCTTGGGGAACTTGGCCTCCTCAGGCAACTACCCACACTCCCTACCGATAAACTCATCTTT.

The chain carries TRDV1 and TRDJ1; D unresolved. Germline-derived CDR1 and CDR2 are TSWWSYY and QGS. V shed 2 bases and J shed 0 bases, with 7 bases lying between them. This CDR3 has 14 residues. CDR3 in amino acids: CALGEVQYTDKLIF. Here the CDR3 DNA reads TGTGCTCTTGGGGAAGTGCAGTACACCGATAAACTCATCTTT.

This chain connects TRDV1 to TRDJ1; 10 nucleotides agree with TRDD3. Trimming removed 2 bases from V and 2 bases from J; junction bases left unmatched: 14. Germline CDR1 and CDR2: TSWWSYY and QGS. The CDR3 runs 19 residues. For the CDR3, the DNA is TGTGCTCTTGGGGAATTTTCACTCGACTGGGGGATTGGGACCGATAAACTCATCTTT. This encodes CALGEFSLDWGIGTDKLIF.

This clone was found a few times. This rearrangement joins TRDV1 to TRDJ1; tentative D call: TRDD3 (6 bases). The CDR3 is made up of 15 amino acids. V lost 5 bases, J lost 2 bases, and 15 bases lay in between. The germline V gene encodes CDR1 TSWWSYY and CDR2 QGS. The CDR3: CALGSPWGKTDKLIF. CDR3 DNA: TGTGCTCTTGGGAGCCCCTGGGGCAAAACCGATAAACTCATCTTT.

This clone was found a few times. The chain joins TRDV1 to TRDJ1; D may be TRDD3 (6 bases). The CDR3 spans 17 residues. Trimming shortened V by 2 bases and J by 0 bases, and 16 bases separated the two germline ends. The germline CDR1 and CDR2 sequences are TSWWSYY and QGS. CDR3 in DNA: TGTGCTCTTGGGGAAGGAACGGGGTGGGGATACACCGATAAACTCATCTTT. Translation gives CALGEGTGWGYTDKLIF.

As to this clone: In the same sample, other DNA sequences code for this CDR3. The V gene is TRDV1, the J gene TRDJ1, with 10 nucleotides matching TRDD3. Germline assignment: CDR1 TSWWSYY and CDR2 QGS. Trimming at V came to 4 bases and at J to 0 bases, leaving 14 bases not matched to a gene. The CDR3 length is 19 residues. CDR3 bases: TGTGCTCTTGGGGCTTCTTCCCTGTACTGGGGGATGTACACCGATAAACTCATCTTT. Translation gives CALGASSLYWGMYTDKLIF.

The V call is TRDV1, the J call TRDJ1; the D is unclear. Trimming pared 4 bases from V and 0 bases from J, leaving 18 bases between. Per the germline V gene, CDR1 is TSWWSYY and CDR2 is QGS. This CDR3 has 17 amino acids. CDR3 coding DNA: TGTGCTCTTGGGGCCGGCTATTGGGACTTGTACACCGATAAACTCATCTTT. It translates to CALGAGYWDLYTDKLIF.

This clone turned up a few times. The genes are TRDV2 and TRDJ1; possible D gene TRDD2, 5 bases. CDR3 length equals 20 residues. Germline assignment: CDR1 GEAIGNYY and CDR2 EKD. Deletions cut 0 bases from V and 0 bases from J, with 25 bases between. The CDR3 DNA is TGTGCCTGTGACACCATTTTCTTCCGCTCGATCCCATCGTACACCGATAAACTCATCTTT. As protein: CACDTIFFRSIPSYTDKLIF.

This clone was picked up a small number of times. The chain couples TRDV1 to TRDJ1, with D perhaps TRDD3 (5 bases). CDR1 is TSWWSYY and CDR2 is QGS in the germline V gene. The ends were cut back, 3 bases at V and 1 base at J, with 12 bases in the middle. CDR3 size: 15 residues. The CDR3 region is CALGEVGAVTDKLIF. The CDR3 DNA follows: TGTGCTCTTGGGGAGGTTGGGGCGGTCACCGATAAACTCATCTTT.

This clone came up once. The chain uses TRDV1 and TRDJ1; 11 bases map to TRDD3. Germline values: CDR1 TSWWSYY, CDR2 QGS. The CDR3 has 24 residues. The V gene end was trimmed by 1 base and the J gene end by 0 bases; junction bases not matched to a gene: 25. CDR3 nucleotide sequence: TGTGCTCTTGGGGAACATCCTCCTCCGGGGTTACTGGGGGATATAAGGGGGTACACCGATAAACTCATCTTT. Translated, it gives CALGEHPPPGLLGDIRGYTDKLIF.

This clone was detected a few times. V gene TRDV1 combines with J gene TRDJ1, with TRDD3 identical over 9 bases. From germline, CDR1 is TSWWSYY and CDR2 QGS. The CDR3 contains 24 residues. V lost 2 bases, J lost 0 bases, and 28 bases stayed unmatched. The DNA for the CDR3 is TGTGCTCTTGGGGAAAACGCCCCCCTCCTACCAAGGGCTGGGGGATCCTCGTACACCGATAAACTCATCTTT. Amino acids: CALGENAPLLPRAGGSSYTDKLIF.

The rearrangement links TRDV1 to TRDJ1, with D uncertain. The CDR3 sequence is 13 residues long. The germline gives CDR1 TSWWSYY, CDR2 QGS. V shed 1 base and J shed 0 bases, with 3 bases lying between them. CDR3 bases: TGTGCTCTTGGGGAACAGGACACCGATAAACTCATCTTT. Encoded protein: CALGEQDTDKLIF.

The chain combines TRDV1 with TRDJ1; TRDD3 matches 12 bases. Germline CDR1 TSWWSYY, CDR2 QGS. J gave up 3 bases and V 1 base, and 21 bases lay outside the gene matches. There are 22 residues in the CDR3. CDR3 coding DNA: TGTGCTCTTGGGGAACACAATACGGCCTTTCTCTGGGGGATACGCGGGGCCGATAAACTCATCTTT. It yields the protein CALGEHNTAFLWGIRGADKLIF.

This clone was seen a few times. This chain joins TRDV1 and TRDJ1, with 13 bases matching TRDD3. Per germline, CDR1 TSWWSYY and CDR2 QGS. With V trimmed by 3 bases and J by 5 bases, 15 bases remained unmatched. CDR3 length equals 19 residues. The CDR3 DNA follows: TGTGCTCTTGGGGACCTCCTAGATTTACTGGGGGATACGGTTGATAAACTCATCTTT. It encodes CALGDLLDLLGDTVDKLIF.

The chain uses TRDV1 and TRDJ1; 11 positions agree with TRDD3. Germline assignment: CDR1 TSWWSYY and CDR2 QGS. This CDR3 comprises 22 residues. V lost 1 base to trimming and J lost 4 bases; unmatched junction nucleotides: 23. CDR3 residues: CALGEPRPSYEAGGYYRDKLIF. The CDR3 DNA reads TGTGCTCTTGGGGAACCTCGGCCTTCCTACGAGGCTGGGGGATACTACCGCGATAAACTCATCTTT.

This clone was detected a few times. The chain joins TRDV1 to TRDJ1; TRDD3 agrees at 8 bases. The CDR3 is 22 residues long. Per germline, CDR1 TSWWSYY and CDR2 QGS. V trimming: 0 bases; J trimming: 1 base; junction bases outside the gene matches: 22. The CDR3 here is CALGELDEESVLGATATDKLIF. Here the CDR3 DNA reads TGTGCTCTTGGGGAACTAGACGAGGAGAGTGTACTGGGGGCCACCGCCACCGATAAACTCATCTTT.

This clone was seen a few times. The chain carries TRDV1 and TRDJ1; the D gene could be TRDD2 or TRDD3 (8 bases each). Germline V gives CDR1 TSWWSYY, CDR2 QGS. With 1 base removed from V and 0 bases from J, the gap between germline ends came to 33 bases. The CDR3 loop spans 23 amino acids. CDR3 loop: CALGEQSRPFLCTWGRYTDKLIF. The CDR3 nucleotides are TGTGCTCTTGGGGAACAGTCCCGGCCCTTCCTATGTACCTGGGGGAGGTACACCGATAAACTCATCTTT.

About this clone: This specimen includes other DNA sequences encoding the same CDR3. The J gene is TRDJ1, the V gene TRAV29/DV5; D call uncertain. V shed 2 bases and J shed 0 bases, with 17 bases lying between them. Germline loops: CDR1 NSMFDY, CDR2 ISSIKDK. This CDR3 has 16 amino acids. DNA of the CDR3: TGTGCAGCAAGACCCTCCCCGACCCAGTACACCGATAAACTCATCTTT. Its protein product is CAARPSPTQYTDKLIF. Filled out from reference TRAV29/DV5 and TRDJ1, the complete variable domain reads DQQVKQNSPSLSVQEGRISILNCDYTNSMFDYFLWYKKYPAEGPTFLISISSIKDKNEDGRFTVFLNKSAKHLSLHIVPSQPGDSAVYFCAARPSPTQYTDKLIFGKGTRVTVEP.

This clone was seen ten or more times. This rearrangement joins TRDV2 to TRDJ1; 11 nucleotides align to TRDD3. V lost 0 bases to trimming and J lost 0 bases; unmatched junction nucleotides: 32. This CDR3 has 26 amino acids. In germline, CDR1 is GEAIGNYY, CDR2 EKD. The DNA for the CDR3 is TGTGCCTGTGACACCGGACTTCCTACAAGGCCCCAACTGGGGGATAGTGCTACAACGTACACCGATAAACTCATCTTT. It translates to CACDTGLPTRPQLGDSATTYTDKLIF.

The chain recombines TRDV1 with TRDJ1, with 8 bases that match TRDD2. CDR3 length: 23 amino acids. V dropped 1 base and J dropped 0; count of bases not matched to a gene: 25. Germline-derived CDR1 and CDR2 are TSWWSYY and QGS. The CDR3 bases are TGTGCTCTTGGGGAACGGGTCTTCCTACGTCGGGGATGCCTAACGCTTTACACCGATAAACTCATCTTT. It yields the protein CALGERVFLRRGCLTLYTDKLIF.

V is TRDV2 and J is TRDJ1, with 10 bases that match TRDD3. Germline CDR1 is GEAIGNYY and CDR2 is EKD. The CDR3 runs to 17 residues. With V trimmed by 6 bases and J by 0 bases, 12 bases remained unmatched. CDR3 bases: TGTGCCTGTTGTAGGTACTGGGGGATGCCAGACACCGATAAACTCATCTTT. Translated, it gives CACCRYWGMPDTDKLIF.

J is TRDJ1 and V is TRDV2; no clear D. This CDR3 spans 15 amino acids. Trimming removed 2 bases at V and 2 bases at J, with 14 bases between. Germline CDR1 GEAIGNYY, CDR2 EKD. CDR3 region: CACDIPPAGTDKLIF. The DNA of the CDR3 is TGTGCCTGTGACATACCGCCCGCAGGGACCGATAAACTCATCTTT.

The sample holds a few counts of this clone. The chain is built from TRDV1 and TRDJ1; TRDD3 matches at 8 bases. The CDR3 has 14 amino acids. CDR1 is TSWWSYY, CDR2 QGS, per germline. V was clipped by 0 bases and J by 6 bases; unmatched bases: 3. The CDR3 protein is CALGELGDRYKLIF. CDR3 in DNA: TGTGCTCTTGGGGAACTGGGGGATAGATATAAACTCATCTTT.

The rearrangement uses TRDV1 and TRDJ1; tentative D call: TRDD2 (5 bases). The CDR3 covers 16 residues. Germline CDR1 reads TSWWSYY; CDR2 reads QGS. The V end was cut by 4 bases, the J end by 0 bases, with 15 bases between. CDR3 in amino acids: CALGAPPLLDTDKLIF. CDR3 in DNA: TGTGCTCTTGGGGCCCCGCCCCTCCTAGACACCGATAAACTCATCTTT.

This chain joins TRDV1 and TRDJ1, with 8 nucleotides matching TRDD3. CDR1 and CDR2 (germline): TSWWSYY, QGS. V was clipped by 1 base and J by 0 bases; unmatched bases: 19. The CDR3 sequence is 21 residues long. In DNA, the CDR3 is TGTGCTCTTGGGGAACCCCGTTACTTCGGCTGGGGATACTCGTACACCGATAAACTCATCTTT. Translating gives CALGEPRYFGWGYSYTDKLIF.

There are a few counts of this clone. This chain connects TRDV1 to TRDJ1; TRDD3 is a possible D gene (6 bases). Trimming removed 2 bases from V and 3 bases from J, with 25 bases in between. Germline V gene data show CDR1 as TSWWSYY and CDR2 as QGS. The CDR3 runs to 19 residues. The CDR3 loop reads CALGEVSPPEDTWADKLIF. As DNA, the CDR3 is TGTGCTCTTGGGGAAGTCTCCCCCCCGGAGGATACTTGGGCCGATAAACTCATCTTT.

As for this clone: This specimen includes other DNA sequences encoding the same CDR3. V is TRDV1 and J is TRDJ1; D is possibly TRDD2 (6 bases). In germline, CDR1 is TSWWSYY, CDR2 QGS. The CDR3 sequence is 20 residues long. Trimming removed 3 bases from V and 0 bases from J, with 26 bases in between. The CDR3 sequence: CALGDLNPTPVLRYTDKLIF. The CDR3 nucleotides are TGTGCTCTTGGGGACCTCAATCCTACCCCAGTACTCCGGTACACCGATAAACTCATCTTT.

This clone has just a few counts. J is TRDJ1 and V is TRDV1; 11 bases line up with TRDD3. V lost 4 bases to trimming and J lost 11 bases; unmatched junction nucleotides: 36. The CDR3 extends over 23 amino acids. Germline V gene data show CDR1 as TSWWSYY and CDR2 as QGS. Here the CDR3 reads CALGVRNFPPGPHKLGDKVRLIF. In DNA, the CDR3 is TGTGCTCTTGGGGTCCGAAATTTCCCACCTGGGCCTCACAAACTGGGGGATAAGGTACGTCTCATCTTT.

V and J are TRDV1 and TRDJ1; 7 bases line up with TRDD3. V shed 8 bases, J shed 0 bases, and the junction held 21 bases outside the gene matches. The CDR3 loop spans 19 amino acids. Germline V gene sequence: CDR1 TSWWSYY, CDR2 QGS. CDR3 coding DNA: TGTGCTCTTTTCCAGGGGGCTGGGGGCCCACCATGGTACACCGATAAACTCATCTTT. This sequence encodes CALFQGAGGPPWYTDKLIF.